This TCR beta chain emerged from a study of early T cells in non-severe SARS-CoV-2 infection. J was trimmed by 2 bases and V by 5 bases; bases with no gene match: 8. The CDR3 runs to 16 residues. Germline-derived CDR1 and CDR2 are DFQATT and SNEGSKA (reference sequence). TCRdb re-analysed the 5' RACE reads in MiXCR, keeping a single row per CDR3 protein. The table lists 100,000 to 150,000 distinct CDR3 sequences, 15% of them singletons. To note about this clonotype: A much more abundant neighbour one base away suggests this may be a read error.

The source of this sequence is an adult who was a healthcare worker with PCR-confirmed SARS-CoV-2 infection or an uninfected control (not recorded which). V is TRBV20-1 and J is TRBJ2-5, with 13 bases fitting TRBD2. What was sequenced was whole blood. The CDR3 nucleotides read TGCAGTGCTCGCGGACTAGCGGGGGCCGAGCAAGAGACCCAGTACTTC. Amino acid sequence: CSARGLAGAEQETQYF.